This TCR beta chain was retrieved from a study of siplizumab effects on memory and regulatory T cells. Study-wide findings and caveats: Only a minor fraction of alloreactive clones mapped to unstimulated subsets. Proliferating siplizumab-cultured Tregs lacked confirmed suppressive function.

In regard to this clone: Antigen specificity is unknown.

Per germline, CDR1 LNHDA and CDR2 SQIVND (reference sequence). This CDR3 spans 13 amino acids. The V end lost 6 bases, the J end lost 2 bases, and 10 bases lay between the germline ends. Using immunoSEQ multiplex PCR, the repertoire was profiled, and TCRdb retains in-frame clones only, with some absent. Found here are 85,000 to 130,000 clones, over 90% of them singletons; the top ten hold around 0.62%. The receptor's source is a human donor in good health. What was sequenced was Tregs sorted from blood. V usage is TRBV19 and J usage is TRBJ1-2; the D gene is possibly TRBD1 (6 bases). As DNA, the CDR3 is TGTGCCAGTAGACAGGGCGGAAACTATGGCTACACCTTC. Encoded protein: CASRQGGNYGYTF.